This T cell receptor beta chain emerged from a study of T cells after yellow fever vaccination. Study results and caveats: Re-detected after boosting: most primary clones, 95% to 98% of CD4 and 80% to 90% of CD8. Clonotypes appearing in both CD4 and CD8 compartments existed, and their share was small.

The CDR3 has 16 residues. Per germline, CDR1 KGHSH and CDR2 LQKENI. The junction had 7 bases not matched to a gene; V was cut back by 3 bases and J by 7 bases. Notes on this clonotype: Its cognate antigen is unknown.

TCRdb re-called the 5' RACE reads through MiXCR, storing one row per CDR3 protein. The sample lists over 300,000 distinct CDR3 sequences; about 3.5% were seen once. The chain has TRBV18 and TRBJ2-2; 11 positions match TRBD1. The specimen was PBMCs, collected on the day of the yellow fever booster vaccination. The clonotype comes from a man aged 18 to 29 who received the YFV17D yellow fever vaccine. CDR3 in amino acids: CASSPGQGALIGELFF. CDR3 DNA sequence: TGTGCCAGCTCACCTGGACAGGGGGCGCTGATCGGGGAGCTGTTTTTT.